One and the same sample provided the 3 T cell receptor beta chains below, sequenced in a study of cytomegalovirus exposure and HLA in healthy donors. With 60 Vbeta and 13 Jbeta primers, the PCR was carried out. The method was immunoSEQ multiplex PCR; TCRdb's version includes in-frame clones alone and lacks a portion of them. The sample holds under 170,000 clones; 70% to 80% are singletons and the top ten take roughly 3.4%. Sequenced input: PBMCs. The receptor source for this set is a human donor in good health.

CDR3 protein: CASRWTGGTKETQYF. In DNA, the CDR3 is TGTGCCAGCAGGTGGACGGGGGGTACAAAAGAGACCCAGTACTTC. The rearrangement joins TRBV7-9 to TRBJ2-5; 7 bases are a match to TRBD2. Germline V gene sequence: CDR1 SEHNR, CDR2 FQNEAQ (reference sequence). This CDR3 has 15 residues. Germline trimming cut 6 bases from V and 3 bases from J; bases unmatched to any gene: 10.

The genes are TRBV12-5 and TRBJ2-5; 9 bases fit TRBD2. The trim removed 7 bases at V and 4 bases at J, leaving 7 bases unmatched. The length of the CDR3 is 14 residues. CDR1 LGHNT and CDR2 FRNRAP come from the germline V gene. CDR3 loop: CASAGGGRAETQYF. The CDR3 region has the DNA TGTGCTAGTGCTGGAGGCGGGAGGGCAGAGACCCAGTACTTC.

The chain links TRBV30 to TRBJ1-1; no firm D call. Per the germline V gene, CDR1 is GTSNPN and CDR2 is SVGIG (reference sequence). Trimming shortened V by 2 bases and J by 11 bases, and 21 bases separated the two germline ends. This CDR3 spans 14 amino acids. CDR3: CAWSSQPGSSEAFF. In nucleotides, the CDR3 is TGTGCCTGGAGTTCCCAGCCGGGATCCTCGGAGGCTTTCTTT. The full variable domain, in which reference TRBV30 and TRBJ1-1 provide the parts outside the CDR3, is SQTIHQWPATLVQPVGSPLSLECTVEGTSNPNLYWYRQAAGRGLQLLFYSVGIGQISSEVPQNLSASRPQDRQFILSSKKLLLSDSGFYLCAWSSQPGSSEAFFGQGTRLTVV.